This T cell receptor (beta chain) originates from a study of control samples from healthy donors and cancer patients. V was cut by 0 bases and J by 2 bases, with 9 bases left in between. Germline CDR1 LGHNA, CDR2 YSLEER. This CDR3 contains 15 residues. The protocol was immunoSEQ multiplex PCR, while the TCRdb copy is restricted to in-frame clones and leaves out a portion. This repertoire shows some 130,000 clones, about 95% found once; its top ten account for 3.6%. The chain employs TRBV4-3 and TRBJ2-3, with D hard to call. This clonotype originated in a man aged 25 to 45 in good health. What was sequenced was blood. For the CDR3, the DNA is TGCGCCAGCAGCCAAGATCCAGCCAACACAGATACGCAGTATTTT. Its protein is CASSQDPANTDTQYF.